Each of the 18 T cell receptor beta chains below was sequenced from the same sample in a study of T cell responses to AZD1222 COVID-19 vaccine. Only in-frame clones appear in the TCRdb table, and some are missing; sequencing was by immunoSEQ multiplex PCR. The data show around 120,000 clones, with approximately 82% seen just once and over 25% held by the top ten. The source material was peripheral blood, sampled 28 days after the second AZD1222 dose. Every receptor here comes from an adult who received the AZD1222 COVID-19 vaccine.

This clone was recorded a few times. The chain has TRBV14 and TRBJ1-1, with D hard to call. This CDR3 is built from 14 residues. Germline CDR1 is SGHDN and CDR2 is FVKESK. V was clipped by 5 bases and J by 8 bases, with 18 bases between them. Here the CDR3 reads CASSSRGPRIEAFF. The CDR3 DNA reads as TGTGCCAGCAGCAGTCGTGGACCCCGAATCGAAGCTTTCTTT.

V and J are TRBV11-2 and TRBJ2-5; 8 bases are shared with TRBD1. The V and J ends lost 5 bases and 2 bases, in that order; junction bases with no gene match: 7. The germline V gene encodes CDR1 SGHAT and CDR2 FQNNGV. This CDR3 contains 15 residues. The CDR3 bases are TGTGCCAGCAGCGACAGGGGTCTGGGGCAAGAGACCCAGTACTTC. It encodes CASSDRGLGQETQYF.

V usage is TRBV19 and J usage is TRBJ1-6; 7 bases align to TRBD1. The CDR3 spans 18 residues. Germline-derived CDR1 and CDR2 are LNHDA and SQIVND (reference sequence). V lost 4 bases and J lost 0; bases outside the gene matches: 9. The CDR3 bases are TGTGCCAGTAGTAGCGGGACAGCGGGTAGCTCCTATAATTCACCCCTCCACTTT. This sequence encodes CASSSGTAGSSYNSPLHF.

The V and J genes are TRBV27 and TRBJ1-2; 8 nucleotides agree with TRBD1. Germline CDR1 reads MNHEY; CDR2 reads SMNVEV (reference sequence). The CDR3 consists of 16 residues. The trim removed 3 bases at V and 4 bases at J, leaving 10 bases unmatched. CDR3 nucleotides: TGTGCCAGCAGTTTTAGGACAGGGACAAACCTCTATGGCTACACCTTC. It yields the protein CASSFRTGTNLYGYTF.

The V gene is TRBV6-5, the J gene TRBJ1-2; D ambiguous. The CDR3 loop spans 13 amino acids. The V gene lost 6 bases and the J gene lost 4 bases, with 12 bases spanning the gap. The germline CDR1 and CDR2 sequences are MNHEY and SVGAGI. CDR3 in amino acids: CASSPQGPYGYTF. For the CDR3, the DNA is TGTGCCAGCAGCCCACAAGGCCCCTATGGCTACACCTTC.

The rearrangement joins TRBV10-2 to TRBJ2-7, with 8 bases aligning to TRBD2. The V and J ends lost 3 bases and 5 bases, in that order; junction bases with no gene match: 9. From germline, CDR1 is WSHSY and CDR2 SAAADI. CDR3 length: 15 amino acids. CDR3 amino acids: CASSETGTSLHEQYF. In DNA form, the CDR3 reads TGCGCCAGCAGTGAAACCGGGACTAGTCTCCACGAGCAGTACTTC.

This clone occurred a few times. The V and J genes are TRBV4-2 and TRBJ1-1; D perhaps matches TRBD1 (5 bases). Germline V gene sequence: CDR1 LGHNA, CDR2 YNFKEQ. The CDR3 has 15 amino acids. Trimming stripped 4 bases from V and 1 base from J, with 13 bases between. CDR3 DNA sequence: TGTGCCAGCAGCCGATCGGGGGGGTCGAACACTGAAGCTTTCTTT. Translating it yields CASSRSGGSNTEAFF.

This chain links TRBV10-1 with TRBJ1-1; possibly TRBD1 for D (6 bases). The V gene lost 0 bases and the J gene lost 10 bases, with 18 bases spanning the gap. The CDR3 has 15 residues. The germline gives CDR1 WNHNN, CDR2 SYGVQD (reference sequence). The CDR3 DNA is TGCGCCAGCAGTGAGTCTACAGGGACGGAGATGGGAGCTTTCTTT. Translating gives CASSESTGTEMGAFF.

V usage is TRBV5-4 and J usage is TRBJ1-2; TRBD1 agrees at 8 bases. The CDR3 contains 15 residues. Germline V gene sequence: CDR1 SGHNT, CDR2 YYREEE (reference sequence). V was clipped by 4 bases and J by 0 bases; unmatched bases: 5. CDR3 residues: CASSTRTGPNYGYTF. CDR3 sequence (DNA): TGTGCCAGCAGCACCAGGACAGGGCCTAACTATGGCTACACCTTC.

The rearrangement uses TRBV7-9 and TRBJ1-2; no clear D gene. Germline loops: CDR1 SEHNR, CDR2 FQNEAQ (reference sequence). Trimming took 7 bases from V and 8 from J, leaving 11 bases between them. This CDR3 comprises 11 residues. The CDR3 coding sequence is TGTGCCAGCAACGAGGGAGGGGGCTACACCTTC. It encodes CASNEGGGYTF.

The chain uses TRBV30 and TRBJ1-2, with 10 bases identical to TRBD1. V lost 3 bases, J lost 7 bases, and 8 bases stayed unmatched. CDR1 is GTSNPN, CDR2 SVGIG, per germline (reference sequence). This CDR3 has 14 residues. CDR3 protein: CAWRRGQGIFGYTF. DNA of the CDR3: TGTGCCTGGAGGAGGGGACAGGGGATTTTTGGCTACACCTTC.

Note on this clone: Additional DNA sequences in this sample encode the identical CDR3. V and J are TRBV2 and TRBJ1-2; the D gene is possibly TRBD1 (6 bases). This CDR3 has 13 residues. The ends were cut back, 3 bases at V and 8 bases at J, with 13 bases in the middle. CDR1 and CDR2 from the germline V gene are SNHLY and FYNNEI. The CDR3 bases are TGTGCCAGCAGTGATCTGGGGGCGGGAGGCTACACCTTC. Its translation: CASSDLGAGGYTF.

The chain combines TRBV7-2 with TRBJ1-1; D might be TRBD1 (6 bases). The CDR3 sequence is 14 residues long. The ends were cut back, 1 base at V and 10 bases at J, with 16 bases in the middle. CDR1 is SGHTA and CDR2 is FQGNSA in the germline V gene. The CDR3 nucleotides read TGTGCCAGCAGCTTAGTGGCGTCGAGGGGGGGAGCTTTCTTT. This encodes CASSLVASRGGAFF. Based on the CDR3 plus reference TRBV7-2 and TRBJ1-1, the full variable domain is GAGVSQSPSNKVTEKGKDVELRCDPISGHTALYWYRQSLGQGLEFLIYFQGNSAPDKSGLPSDRFSAERTGGSVSTLTIQRTQQEDSAVYLCASSLVASRGGAFFGQGTRLTVV.

The chain couples TRBV6-5 to TRBJ2-7, with TRBD1 matching 7 bases. V gave up 7 bases and J gave up 0 bases; unmatched junction bases: 9. CDR1 and CDR2 from the germline V gene are MNHEY and SVGAGI. This CDR3 comprises 15 residues. CDR3 nucleotide sequence: TGTGCCAGCACGGGACAGTCGGTGGGCTCCTACGAGCAGTACTTC. Its protein is CASTGQSVGSYEQYF.

The chain is built from TRBV25-1 and TRBJ2-1; D is perhaps TRBD1 (6 bases). Trimming took off 1 base at V and 6 bases at J, with 10 bases between the two ends. CDR1 is MGHDK, CDR2 SYGVNS, per germline. The CDR3 covers 14 residues. The CDR3 reads CASSESGALNEQFF. The CDR3 DNA is TGTGCCAGCAGTGAATCAGGGGCCCTCAATGAGCAGTTCTTC.

V and J are TRBV9 and TRBJ2-7, with 8 bases matching TRBD1. V trimming: 2 bases; J trimming: 2 bases; junction bases outside the gene matches: 9. Germline V gives CDR1 SGDLS, CDR2 YYNGEE. CDR3 length equals 16 residues. This chain's CDR3 is CASSVGTGGLTYEQYF. In nucleotides, the CDR3 is TGTGCCAGCAGCGTGGGGACAGGCGGCCTCACCTACGAGCAGTACTTC.

The gene calls are TRBV2 and TRBJ1-1; TRBD1 matches at 9 bases. Germline assignment: CDR1 SNHLY and CDR2 FYNNEI. The CDR3 has 15 amino acids. Losses at the gene ends were 6 bases for V and 3 bases for J; bases not matched to a gene: 8. The CDR3 DNA reads TGTGCCAGCAGCTTAGCGGGACAGGGCGACACTGAAGCTTTCTTT. It specifies CASSLAGQGDTEAFF.

J is TRBJ2-5 and V is TRBV5-1, with 8 bases fitting TRBD1. Germline V gives CDR1 SGHRS, CDR2 YFSETQ. The CDR3 runs 15 residues. V lost 0 bases, J lost 5 bases, and 6 bases stayed unmatched. In DNA form, the CDR3 reads TGCGCCAGCAGCTTGGCCTCGACAGGGGAGGAGACCCAGTACTTC. Protein: CASSLASTGEETQYF.